Included here is one T cell receptor (beta chain) sequence, with context. Its target is unknown. The data derive from a study of T cells in localized non-small cell lung cancer. Germline-derived CDR1 and CDR2 are SGHVS and FQNEAQ. CDR3 length equals 15 residues. V lost 5 bases, J lost 3 bases, and 14 bases lay in between. Findings and limits, study-wide: In adjacent lung, a median around 57 of the top 100 tumor clones were found.

Clones were sequenced by immunoSEQ multiplex PCR, and TCRdb holds only the in-frame ones, with some missing. The sample yields about 82,000 clones, about three quarters seen once. This sample comprised PBMCs, obtained before any cancer treatment. The TCR comes from a man aged 40-75 years with stage II squamous cell lung carcinoma. The chain links TRBV7-8 to TRBJ1-5, with a weak D call TRBD1 (5 bases). Here the CDR3 DNA reads TGTGCCAGCAGCGCCCATTACAGGCCCAATCAGCCCCAGCATTTT. It codes for CASSAHYRPNQPQHF. The whole variable domain, filled in from reference TRBV7-8 and TRBJ1-5, reads GAGVSQSPRYKVAKRGQDVALRCDPISGHVSLFWYQQALGQGPEFLTYFQNEAQLDKSGLPSDRFFAERPEGSVSTLKIQRTQQEDSAVYLCASSAHYRPNQPQHFGDGTRLSIL.